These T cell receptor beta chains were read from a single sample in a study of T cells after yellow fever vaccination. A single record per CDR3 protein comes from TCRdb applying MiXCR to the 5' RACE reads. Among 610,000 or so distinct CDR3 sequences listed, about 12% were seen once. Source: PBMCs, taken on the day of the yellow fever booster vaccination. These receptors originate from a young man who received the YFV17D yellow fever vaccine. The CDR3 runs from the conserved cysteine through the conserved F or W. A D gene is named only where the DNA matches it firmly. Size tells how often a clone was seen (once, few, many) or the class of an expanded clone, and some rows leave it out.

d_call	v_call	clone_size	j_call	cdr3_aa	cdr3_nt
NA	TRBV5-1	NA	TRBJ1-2	CASSLEISQAYGYTF	TGCGCCAGCAGCTTGGAAATAAGTCAGGCCTATGGCTACACCTTC
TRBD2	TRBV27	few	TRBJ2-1	CASRLGTSSYNEQFF	TGTGCCAGCAGGCTCGGGACTAGCTCTTACAATGAGCAGTTCTTC
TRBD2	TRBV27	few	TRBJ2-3	CASRPGLERTDTQYF	TGTGCCAGCAGGCCGGGACTAGAGCGCACAGATACGCAGTATTTT
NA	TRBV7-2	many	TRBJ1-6	CASSLVGDPSYNSPLHF	TGTGCCAGCAGCTTAGTGGGGGACCCCTCCTATAATTCACCCCTCCACTTT
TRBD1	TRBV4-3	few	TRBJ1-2	CASSQAGTVATLYGYTF	TGCGCCAGCAGCCAAGCCGGGACAGTGGCGACACTCTATGGCTACACCTTC
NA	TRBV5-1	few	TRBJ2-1	CASSQRTNEQFF	TGCGCCAGCAGCCAACGCACCAATGAGCAGTTCTTC
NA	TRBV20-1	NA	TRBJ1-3	CSASGGYANTIYF	TGCAGTGCTAGTGGGGGTTATGCGAACACCATATATTTT
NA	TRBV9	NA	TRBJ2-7	CASSPSGAIYEQYF	TGTGCCAGCAGCCCCTCCGGGGCGATCTACGAGCAGTACTTC
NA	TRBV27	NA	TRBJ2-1	CASTFYNEQFF	TGTGCCAGCACCTTCTACAATGAGCAGTTCTTC
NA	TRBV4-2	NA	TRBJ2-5	CASSKPSETQYF	TGTGCCAGCAGCAAACCCTCCGAGACCCAGTACTTC
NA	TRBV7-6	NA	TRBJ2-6	CASSLEVGDLSGANVLTF	TGTGCCAGCAGCTTAGAAGTTGGTGATCTCTCTGGGGCCAACGTCCTGACTTTC
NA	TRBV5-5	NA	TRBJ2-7	CASRVEQHSYEQYF	TGTGCCAGCAGGGTAGAACAGCACTCCTACGAGCAGTACTTC
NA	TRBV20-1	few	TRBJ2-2	CSAPRVTGELFF	TGCAGTGCCCCCAGGGTCACCGGGGAGCTGTTTTTT
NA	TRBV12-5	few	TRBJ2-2	CASGLWSGTYEDGGELFF	TGTGCTAGTGGTTTGTGGTCTGGGACCTACGAGGATGGCGGGGAGCTGTTTTTT
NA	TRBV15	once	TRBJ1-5	CATSRDIRPSAQPQHF	TGTGCCACCAGCAGAGATATAAGGCCATCCGCCCAGCCCCAGCATTTT
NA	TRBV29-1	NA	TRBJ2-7	CSVLETGTYEQYF	TGCAGCGTTCTTGAAACAGGGACCTACGAGCAGTACTTC